What follows are 31 T cell receptor beta chains derived from one specimen sequenced in a study of CD8 T cells in Susac syndrome. After extraction with the RNeasy kit, about 0.45 to 1 ug of the RNA was reverse transcribed using random hexamers. Each CDR3 protein gets one entry after TCRdb re-called the immunoSEQ multiplex PCR reads with MiXCR. The data hold about 300,000 distinct CDR3 sequences, with approximately 85% observed a single time. The sequenced sample consisted of CD8+ T cells from PBMCs. These receptors all come from a human donor with multiple sclerosis.

The chain is built from TRBV19 and TRBJ2-1; 7 nucleotides line up with TRBD2. The trim removed 7 bases at V and 1 base at J, leaving 7 bases unmatched. Germline values: CDR1 LNHDA, CDR2 SQIVND (reference sequence). This CDR3 is built from 15 residues. The CDR3 protein is CASMLGGSSYNEQFF. The CDR3 nucleotides read TGTGCCAGTATGCTGGGGGGGTCATCCTACAATGAGCAGTTCTTC.

This clonotype was recorded once. This chain joins TRBV29-1 and TRBJ2-3, with D possibly TRBD2 on 6 matching bases. Germline V gene sequence: CDR1 SQVTM, CDR2 ANQGSEA. V was shortened by 6 bases and J by 2 bases, with 15 bases between the two germline ends. This CDR3 region has 14 residues. CDR3 in DNA: TGCAGCGTGGATTCTAGCGTCAACACAGATACGCAGTATTTT. It is translated as CSVDSSVNTDTQYF.

V usage is TRBV28 and J usage is TRBJ1-2, with a weak D call TRBD1 (6 bases). The germline V gene encodes CDR1 MDHEN and CDR2 SYDVKM. The CDR3 loop spans 14 amino acids. Trimming removed 5 bases from V and 2 bases from J, with 12 bases in between. The CDR3 protein is CASSTWDTNYGYTF. The CDR3 DNA sequence: TGTGCCAGCAGTACCTGGGACACCAACTATGGCTACACCTTC.

The chain combines TRBV15 with TRBJ1-1; 8 nucleotides align to TRBD1. Trimming took 2 bases from V and 1 from J; bases not matched to a gene: 3. The CDR3 covers 15 residues. Germline loops: CDR1 LNHNV, CDR2 YYDKDF (reference sequence). CDR3 residues: CATSRPGGANTEAFF. CDR3 nucleotides: TGTGCCACCAGCAGACCAGGGGGCGCGAACACTGAAGCTTTCTTT.

The CDR3, as DNA: TGTGCCAGCAGCTTAGAAGGGGCGCGAGAGACCCAGTACTTC. Protein: CASSLEGARETQYF. The V gene is TRBV7-9, the J gene TRBJ2-5; possible D gene TRBD1, 5 bases. Germline V gives CDR1 SEHNR, CDR2 FQNEAQ (reference sequence). The V and J ends lost 1 base and 4 bases respectively, with 10 bases between them. There are 14 residues in the CDR3.

The rearrangement links TRBV28 to TRBJ2-3; 14 nucleotides match TRBD2. This CDR3 spans 20 amino acids. Germline CDR1 reads MDHEN; CDR2 reads SYDVKM. J was trimmed by 1 base and V by 6 bases; bases with no gene match: 15. CDR3 sequence: CASSLRLAGGPWGGTDTQYF. In DNA, the CDR3 is TGTGCCAGCAGCTTAAGACTAGCGGGAGGGCCCTGGGGAGGCACAGATACGCAGTATTTT. Combining the CDR3 with reference TRBV28 and TRBJ2-3 gives the whole variable domain DVKVTQSSRYLVKRTGEKVFLECVQDMDHENMFWYRQDPGLGLRLIYFSYDVKMKEKGDIPEGYSVSREKKERFSLILESASTNQTSMYLCASSLRLAGGPWGGTDTQYFGPGTRLTVL.

The chain joins TRBV7-9 to TRBJ2-5; tentative D call: TRBD2 (5 bases). The germline CDR1 and CDR2 sequences are SEHNR and FQNEAQ (reference sequence). V dropped 3 bases and J dropped 5 bases, with 19 bases sitting between them. The CDR3 has 16 amino acids. The DNA for the CDR3 is TGTGCCAGCAGCTTCATCGGTAGCGAGGGCAGGGAGACCCAGTACTTC. It encodes CASSFIGSEGRETQYF.

The chain carries TRBV6-1 and TRBJ2-7; D tentatively reads TRBD1 or TRBD2 (5 bases each). This CDR3 has 14 amino acids. The V gene's germline CDR1 is MNHNS and CDR2 SASEGT. The ends were cut back, 6 bases at V and 3 bases at J, with 15 bases in the middle. The CDR3 DNA sequence: TGTGCCAGCAGCCAGCAGGGACGTGGCTACGAGCAGTACTTC. It codes for CASSQQGRGYEQYF.

This chain joins TRBV9 and TRBJ2-7; possibly TRBD1 for D (7 bases). The germline V and J ends were trimmed by 2 bases and 3 bases, with 21 bases remaining between them. The germline V gene encodes CDR1 SGDLS and CDR2 YYNGEE. The CDR3 runs to 17 residues. The CDR3 is CASSVRQGLILLYEQYF. For the CDR3, the DNA is TGTGCCAGCAGCGTCCGACAGGGACTCATTCTCCTCTACGAGCAGTACTTC.

This clonotype was counted a few times. The gene calls are TRBV9 and TRBJ2-2; the D is unclear. This CDR3 spans 12 amino acids. Trimming stripped 3 bases from V and 1 base from J, with 1 base between. Germline V gene sequence: CDR1 SGDLS, CDR2 YYNGEE. DNA for the CDR3: TGTGCCAGCAGCGGGAACACCGGGGAGCTGTTTTTT. Its translation: CASSGNTGELFF. Filled out from reference TRBV9 and TRBJ2-2, the complete variable domain reads DSGVTQTPKHLITATGQRVTLRCSPRSGDLSVYWYQQSLDQGLQFLIQYYNGEERAKGNILERFSAQQFPDLHSELNLSSLELGDSALYFCASSGNTGELFFGEGSRLTVL.

This clonotype showed up just once. CDR3 bases: TGTGCCAGCAGCTTAGGAGGGCCGACTAGCTCCCACTCCTACAATGAGCAGTTCTTC. Translating it yields CASSLGGPTSSHSYNEQFF. This chain joins TRBV7-9 and TRBJ2-1; TRBD2 agrees at 7 bases. V lost 1 base to trimming and J lost 0 bases; unmatched junction nucleotides: 12. The germline gives CDR1 SEHNR, CDR2 FQNEAQ (reference sequence). This CDR3 contains 19 residues.

The chain uses TRBV10-3 and TRBJ2-2, with 8 bases identical to TRBD1. J gave up 4 bases and V 6 bases, and 7 bases lay outside the gene matches. Germline CDR1 ENHRY, CDR2 SYGVKD. CDR3 size: 15 residues. The CDR3 coding sequence is TGTGCCATCAGGGGGGGACAGGAATCCACCGGGGAGCTGTTTTTT. It yields the protein CAIRGGQESTGELFF.

The J gene is TRBJ1-6, the V gene TRBV7-9; D remains unclear. V gave up 0 bases and J gave up 12 bases, with 12 bases separating them. Germline loops: CDR1 SEHNR, CDR2 FQNEAQ (reference sequence). This CDR3 region has 14 residues. CDR3 nucleotides: TGTGCCAGCAGCTTAGCTGCCCCGGATCTACCCCTCCACTTT. Protein product: CASSLAAPDLPLHF.

This chain connects TRBV12-3 or TRBV12-4 to TRBJ2-1; TRBD1 aligns across 8 bases. Trimming took 5 bases from V and 0 from J; bases not matched to a gene: 6. The CDR3 has 16 residues. The CDR3 spells CASSPGQGPSYNEQFF. For the CDR3, the DNA is TGTGCCAGCAGTCCCGGACAGGGCCCCTCCTACAATGAGCAGTTCTTC.

The CDR3 DNA reads as TGTGCCAGCACTGCGGCCTACAATGAGCAGTTCTTC. This gives the protein CASTAAYNEQFF. The chain is built from TRBV6-4 and TRBJ2-1; D call uncertain. CDR3 length: 12 amino acids. Deletions cut 7 bases from V and 2 bases from J, with 6 bases between. Germline V lookup: CDR1 MRHNA, CDR2 SNTAGT.

The chain combines TRBV9 with TRBJ2-1, with 14 bases lining up with TRBD2. This CDR3 has 19 amino acids. The V gene's germline CDR1 is SGDLS and CDR2 YYNGEE. V lost 0 bases and J lost 8; bases outside the gene matches: 13. In DNA form, the CDR3 reads TGTGCCAGCAGCGTAGATCGGGACCGTGGACTAGCGGGAGGCGATGAGCAGTTCTTC. Encoded protein: CASSVDRDRGLAGGDEQFF.

The chain is built from TRBV27 and TRBJ1-4, with a possible D match to TRBD1 (5 bases). Trimming stripped 0 bases from V and 8 bases from J, with 13 bases between. The CDR3 loop spans 15 amino acids. Germline V lookup: CDR1 MNHEY, CDR2 SMNVEV (reference sequence). The CDR3 loop reads CASSLSGTGWEKLFF. The CDR3 DNA follows: TGTGCCAGCAGTTTATCAGGGACTGGATGGGAAAAACTGTTTTTT.

V usage is TRBV28 and J usage is TRBJ2-4, with no clear D. Trimming left V 3 bases short and J 0 bases short, with 9 bases between. The CDR3 extends over 15 amino acids. The germline V gene encodes CDR1 MDHEN and CDR2 SYDVKM. The CDR3 coding sequence is TGTGCCAGCAGTTTCTTTCCTCTAGCCAAAAACATTCAGTACTTC. It translates to CASSFFPLAKNIQYF.

This chain links TRBV6-1 with TRBJ2-3; no firm D call. Germline V gene sequence: CDR1 MNHNS, CDR2 SASEGT. Trimming stripped 3 bases from V and 0 bases from J, with 10 bases between. This CDR3 is 15 amino acids long. The CDR3 DNA sequence: TGTGCCAGCAGTGACCCGACGCGGAGCACAGATACGCAGTATTTT. Residues: CASSDPTRSTDTQYF.

This clonotype has just a few counts. Mismatch with germline at one junction end may stem from a read error. This chain connects TRBV7-7 to TRBJ2-7; D is ambiguous. The V gene's germline CDR1 is SSHAT and CDR2 FNYEAQ (reference sequence). This CDR3 spans 13 amino acids. CDR3 in amino acids: CASSLLDSYEQYF. For the CDR3, the DNA is TGTGCTAGCAGCTTACTTGACTCCTACGAGCAGTACTTC.

The chain couples TRBV20-1 to TRBJ2-1; TRBD2 matches at 7 bases. CDR1 and CDR2 (germline): DFQATT, SNEGSKA (reference sequence). The ends lost 3 bases at V and 0 bases at J; junction bases unmatched: 2. CDR3 length equals 14 residues. CDR3 nucleotides: TGCAGTGCTAGGGGCGGGAGCTCCTACAATGAGCAGTTCTTC. Encoded protein: CSARGGSSYNEQFF.

This chain connects TRBV4-3 to TRBJ1-2; a possible D gene is TRBD1 (5 bases). V was cut by 0 bases and J by 4 bases, with 15 bases left in between. From germline, CDR1 is LGHNA and CDR2 YSLEER. The CDR3 runs to 16 residues. CDR3 protein: CASSQDLRAEFYGYTF. The CDR3 bases are TGCGCCAGCAGCCAAGATCTCAGGGCCGAATTCTATGGCTACACCTTC.

The chain carries TRBV27 and TRBJ2-1; 13 bases match TRBD2. CDR3 length equals 13 residues. Germline V gene lookup returns CDR1 MNHEY and CDR2 SMNVEV (reference sequence). J was trimmed by 11 bases and V by 4 bases; bases with no gene match: 2. The CDR3 loop is CASSWTSGGQQFF. The CDR3 DNA is TGTGCCAGCAGTTGGACTAGCGGGGGCCAGCAGTTCTTC.

This chain uses TRBV5-6 with TRBJ1-1; no firm D call. From germline, CDR1 is SGHDT and CDR2 YYEEEE. The CDR3 sequence is 15 residues long. The V end lost 0 bases, the J end lost 3 bases, and 12 bases lay between the germline ends. As DNA, the CDR3 is TGTGCCAGCAGCTTGGGGGCAGCTAAACACACTGAAGCTTTCTTT. This codes for CASSLGAAKHTEAFF. Full variable domain (outside the CDR3, taken from reference TRBV5-6 and TRBJ1-1): DAGVTQSPTHLIKTRGQQVTLRCSPKSGHDTVSWYQQALGQGPQFIFQYYEEEERQRGNFPDRFSGHQFPNYSSELNVNALLLGDSALYLCASSLGAAKHTEAFFGQGTRLTVV.

This chain joins TRBV5-1 and TRBJ1-4, with D perhaps matching TRBD1 (5 bases). Germline lookup yields CDR1 SGHRS and CDR2 YFSETQ. The CDR3 consists of 14 residues. Trimming took off 2 bases at V and 7 bases at J, with 12 bases between the two ends. CDR3 region: CASSFEGNSEKLFF. The DNA for the CDR3 is TGCGCCAGCAGCTTCGAGGGGAATAGTGAAAAACTGTTTTTT. The full variable domain, in which reference TRBV5-1 and TRBJ1-4 provide the parts outside the CDR3, is KAGVTQTPRYLIKTRGQQVTLSCSPISGHRSVSWYQQTPGQGLQFLFEYFSETQRNKGNFPGRFSGRQFSNSRSEMNVSTLELGDSALYLCASSFEGNSEKLFFGSGTQLSVL.

The rearrangement links TRBV28 to TRBJ2-7; 13 positions match TRBD2. This CDR3 has 13 residues. Trimming took 9 bases from V and 2 from J; bases not matched to a gene: 1. Germline CDR1 is MDHEN and CDR2 is SYDVKM. CDR3 nucleotides: TGTGCCAGGGGACTAGCGGGGACCTACGAGCAGTACTTC. Protein: CARGLAGTYEQYF.

This rearrangement joins TRBV27 to TRBJ1-5; the D gene is possibly TRBD1 (6 bases). Germline lookup yields CDR1 MNHEY and CDR2 SMNVEV (reference sequence). V was trimmed by 2 bases and J by 6 bases, leaving 11 bases between them. CDR3 length equals 14 residues. CDR3 coding DNA: TGTGCCAGCAGTTTAAAGGAGGGGGGTCAGCCCCAGCATTTT. It specifies CASSLKEGGQPQHF.

The chain joins TRBV4-1 to TRBJ2-4; possibly TRBD2 for D (5 bases). Trimming pared 5 bases from V and 6 bases from J, leaving 8 bases between. Germline lookup yields CDR1 MGHRA and CDR2 YSYEKL. This CDR3 comprises 12 residues. CDR3 region: CASSDAGNIQYF. CDR3 nucleotides: TGCGCCAGCAGCGACGCGGGAAACATTCAGTACTTC.

V and J are TRBV7-9 and TRBJ2-7, with a possible D match to TRBD2 (6 bases). Deletions cut 3 bases from V and 2 bases from J, with 14 bases between. The V gene's germline CDR1 is SEHNR and CDR2 FQNEAQ (reference sequence). The CDR3 loop spans 15 amino acids. In nucleotides, the CDR3 is TGTGCCAGCAGCTTGGGGGGAGTTCCAGCCTACGAGCAGTACTTC. It codes for CASSLGGVPAYEQYF.

The rearrangement links TRBV7-9 to TRBJ2-3; D remains unclear. The germline V gene encodes CDR1 SEHNR and CDR2 FQNEAQ (reference sequence). This CDR3 comprises 15 residues. Trimming pared 2 bases from V and 2 bases from J, leaving 11 bases between. CDR3: CASSLWAEPTDTQYF. CDR3 in DNA: TGTGCCAGCAGCTTATGGGCAGAACCCACAGATACGCAGTATTTT.

The chain couples TRBV29-1 to TRBJ2-1; 7 nucleotides match TRBD1. The V gene end was trimmed by 6 bases and the J gene end by 8 bases; junction bases not matched to a gene: 7. Germline V gives CDR1 SQVTM, CDR2 ANQGSEA. The length of the CDR3 is 12 residues. CDR3 residues: CSVSQGVDEQFF. The CDR3 nucleotides read TGCAGCGTGTCCCAGGGGGTCGATGAGCAGTTCTTC.